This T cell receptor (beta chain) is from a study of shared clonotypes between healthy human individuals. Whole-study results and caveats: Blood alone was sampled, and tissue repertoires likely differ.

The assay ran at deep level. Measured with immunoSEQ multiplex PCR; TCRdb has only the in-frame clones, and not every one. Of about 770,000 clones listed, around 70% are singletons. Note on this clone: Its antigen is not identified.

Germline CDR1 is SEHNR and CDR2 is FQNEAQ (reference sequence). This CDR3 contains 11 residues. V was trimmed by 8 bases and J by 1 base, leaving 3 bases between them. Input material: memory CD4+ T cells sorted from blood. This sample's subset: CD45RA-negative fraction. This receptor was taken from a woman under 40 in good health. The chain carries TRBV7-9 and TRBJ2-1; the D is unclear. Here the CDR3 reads CASVSYNEQFF. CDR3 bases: TGTGCCAGCGTTTCCTACAATGAGCAGTTCTTC.